This TCR beta chain comes out of a study of blood T cell repertoires in COVID-19. Trimming cost V 6 bases and J 7 bases; bases outside gene matches: 10. Germline values: CDR1 SGHRS, CDR2 YFSETQ. The CDR3 length is 14 residues. The method was immunoSEQ multiplex PCR; TCRdb's version includes in-frame clones alone and lacks a portion of them. The sample gives over 200,000 clones, about 90% of which show up once; 1.9% is in the top ten. The chain is built from TRBV5-1 and TRBJ2-1, with 7 positions matching TRBD2. Sequenced input: peripheral blood. This sequence originates from a man aged 35 to 55 with active or convalescent COVID-19. CDR3 amino acids: CASMAGAKLNEQFF. The CDR3 nucleotides are TGCGCCAGCATGGCGGGAGCGAAACTAAATGAGCAGTTCTTC.